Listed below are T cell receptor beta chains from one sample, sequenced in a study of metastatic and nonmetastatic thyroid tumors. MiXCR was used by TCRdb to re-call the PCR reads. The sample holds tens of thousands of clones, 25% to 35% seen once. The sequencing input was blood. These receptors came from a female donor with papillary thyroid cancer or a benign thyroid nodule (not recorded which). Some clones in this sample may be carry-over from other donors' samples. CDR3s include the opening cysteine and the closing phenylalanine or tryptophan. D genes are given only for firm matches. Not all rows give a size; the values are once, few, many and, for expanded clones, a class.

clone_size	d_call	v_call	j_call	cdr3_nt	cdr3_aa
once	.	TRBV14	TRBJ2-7	TGTGCCAGCAGCCAAGATTGGAGTCCGGACTACGAGCAGTACTTC	CASSQDWSPDYEQYF
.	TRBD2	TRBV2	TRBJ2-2	TGTGCCAGCAGTACAAACCGGGGAGGGGCCGGGGAGCTGTTTTTT	CASSTNRGGAGELFF
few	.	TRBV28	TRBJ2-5	TGTGCCAGCAGTCCTCGTACCGTGGCGGAGGAGACCCAGTACTTC	CASSPRTVAEETQYF
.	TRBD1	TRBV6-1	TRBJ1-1	TGTGCCAGCAGGCCGGGACAGGGCTATGAAGCTTTCTTT	CASRPGQGYEAFF
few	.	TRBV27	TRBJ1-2	TGTGCCAGCAGTGGAGGAGGAGGCCATGGCTACACCTTC	CASSGGGGHGYTF
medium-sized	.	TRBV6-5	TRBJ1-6	TGTGCCAGCAGTTACGGCGGCACCTATAATTCACCCCTCCACTTT	CASSYGGTYNSPLHF
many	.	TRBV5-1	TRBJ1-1	TGCGCCAGCAGCAGCGACAGCATGAACACTGAAGCTTTCTTT	CASSSDSMNTEAFF
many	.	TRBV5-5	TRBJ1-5	TGTGCCAGCAGCTTGGGGGGCGGCAATCAGCCCCAGCATTTT	CASSLGGGNQPQHF
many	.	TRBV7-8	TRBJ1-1	TGTGCCAGCAGCTTACAGGGTGACACTGAAGCTTTCTTT	CASSLQGDTEAFF
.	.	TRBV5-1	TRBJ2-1	TGCGCCAGCACCTTCGGGGGAAAGAACAATGAGCAGTTCTTC	CASTFGGKNNEQFF
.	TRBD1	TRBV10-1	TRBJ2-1	TGCGCCAGCAGTGCCGGGACAGGGAAGTATGAGCAGTTCTTC	CASSAGTGKYEQFF
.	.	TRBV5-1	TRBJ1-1	TGCGCCAGCAGCTTGAACCAGGCTGAAGCTTTCTTT	CASSLNQAEAFF
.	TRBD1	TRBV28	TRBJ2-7	TGTGCCAGCAGTTTCCGGACAGGGGGCAACGAGCAGTACTTC	CASSFRTGGNEQYF
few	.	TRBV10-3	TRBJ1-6	TGTGCCATCAGCCGGGGGGGTGAGAATTCACCCCTCCACTTT	CAISRGGENSPLHF
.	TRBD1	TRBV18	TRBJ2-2	TGTGCCAGCTCACCACTACAGGGGGCGAAGACCGGGGAGCTGTTTTTT	CASSPLQGAKTGELFF